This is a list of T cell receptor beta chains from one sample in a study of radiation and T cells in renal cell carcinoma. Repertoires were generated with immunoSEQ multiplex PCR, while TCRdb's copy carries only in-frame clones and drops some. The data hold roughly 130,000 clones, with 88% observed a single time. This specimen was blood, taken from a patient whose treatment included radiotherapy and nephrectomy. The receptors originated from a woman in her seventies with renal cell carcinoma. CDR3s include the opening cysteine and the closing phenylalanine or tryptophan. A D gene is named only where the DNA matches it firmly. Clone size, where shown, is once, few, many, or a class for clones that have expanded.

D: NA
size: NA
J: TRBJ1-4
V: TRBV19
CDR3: CASSPAGWSEKLFF
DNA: TGTGCCAGTAGTCCCGCAGGGTGGAGTGAAAAACTGTTTTTT

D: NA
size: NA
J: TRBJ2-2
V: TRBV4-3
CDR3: CASSQEAGNTGELFF
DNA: TGCGCCAGCAGCCAAGAAGCTGGAAACACCGGGGAGCTGTTTTTT

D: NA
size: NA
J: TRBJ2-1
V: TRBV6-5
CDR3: CASRQTSLRQEQFF
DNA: TGTGCCAGCAGGCAGACTAGTCTCCGGCAGGAGCAGTTCTTC

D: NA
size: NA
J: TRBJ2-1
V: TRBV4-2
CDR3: CASSLDTGNEQFF
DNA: TGTGCCAGCAGCCTCGACACAGGGAATGAGCAGTTCTTC

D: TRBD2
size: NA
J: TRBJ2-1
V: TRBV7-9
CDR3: CASSLVVGRASGFNEQFF
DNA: TGTGCCAGCAGCTTAGTTGTCGGGAGGGCTAGCGGGTTCAATGAGCAGTTCTTC

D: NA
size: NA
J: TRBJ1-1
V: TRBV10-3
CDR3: CAISDSIMNTEAFF
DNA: TGTGCCATCAGTGACTCAATTATGAACACTGAAGCTTTCTTT

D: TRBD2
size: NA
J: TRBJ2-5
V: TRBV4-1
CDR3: CASSQGQRGAAETQYF
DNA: TGCGCCAGCAGCCAAGGCCAGCGGGGGGCTGCGGAGACCCAGTACTTC

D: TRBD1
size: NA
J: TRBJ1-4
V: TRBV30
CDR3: CAWSVPPGQGKATNEKLFF
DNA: TGTGCCTGGAGTGTACCCCCCGGACAGGGGAAGGCAACTAATGAAAAACTGTTTTTT

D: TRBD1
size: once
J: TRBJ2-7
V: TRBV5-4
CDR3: CASSVLGQGRDYEQYF
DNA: TGTGCCAGCAGCGTTCTCGGACAGGGGCGTGACTACGAGCAGTACTTC

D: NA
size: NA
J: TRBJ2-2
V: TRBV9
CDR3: CASSVGPVNTGELFF
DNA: TGTGCCAGCAGCGTAGGTCCGGTAAACACCGGGGAGCTGTTTTTT

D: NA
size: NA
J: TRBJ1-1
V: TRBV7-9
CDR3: CASSLAVQARNTEAFF
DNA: TGTGCCAGCAGCTTAGCAGTCCAGGCGAGAAACACTGAAGCTTTCTTT

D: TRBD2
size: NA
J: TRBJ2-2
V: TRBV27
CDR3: CASSFRRLAGGPGELFF
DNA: TGTGCCAGCAGTTTCCGCCGACTAGCGGGGGGGCCCGGGGAGCTGTTTTTT

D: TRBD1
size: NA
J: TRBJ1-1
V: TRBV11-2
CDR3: CASSLGGTGSTEAFF
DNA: TGTGCCAGCAGCTTAGGCGGGACAGGGAGCACTGAAGCTTTCTTT

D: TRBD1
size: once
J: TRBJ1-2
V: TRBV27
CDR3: CASSLKGATNYGYTF
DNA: TGTGCCAGCAGTTTAAAGGGGGCCACTAACTATGGCTACACCTTC

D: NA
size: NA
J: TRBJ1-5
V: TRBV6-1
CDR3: CASSANRAQPQHF
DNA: TGTGCCAGCAGTGCCAACAGGGCTCAGCCCCAGCATTTT

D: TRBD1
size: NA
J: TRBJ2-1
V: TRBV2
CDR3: CASSVQGVDYNEQFF
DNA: TGTGCCAGCAGTGTACAGGGGGTGGACTACAATGAGCAGTTCTTC

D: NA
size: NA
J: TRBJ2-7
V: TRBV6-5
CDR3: CASSYAYEQYF
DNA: TGTGCCAGCAGTTACGCCTACGAGCAGTACTTC

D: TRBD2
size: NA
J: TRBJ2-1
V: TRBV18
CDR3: CASSPNSGGGYNEQFF
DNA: TGTGCCAGCTCACCCAATAGCGGGGGGGGCTACAATGAGCAGTTCTTC

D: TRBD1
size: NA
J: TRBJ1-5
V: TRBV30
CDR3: CAWARGQGGNQPQHF
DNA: TGTGCCTGGGCCCGGGGACAGGGAGGCAATCAGCCCCAGCATTTT

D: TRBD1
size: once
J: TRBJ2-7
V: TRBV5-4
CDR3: CASSSDRAGEQYF
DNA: TGTGCCAGCAGTTCGGACAGGGCGGGTGAGCAGTACTTC

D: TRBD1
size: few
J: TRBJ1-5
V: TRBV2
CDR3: CASKTGDQPQHF
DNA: TGTGCCAGCAAGACAGGGGATCAGCCCCAGCATTTT

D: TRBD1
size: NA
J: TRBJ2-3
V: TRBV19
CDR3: CASSIDDRGGNTQYF
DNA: TGTGCCAGTAGTATAGATGACAGGGGGGGAAATACGCAGTATTTT

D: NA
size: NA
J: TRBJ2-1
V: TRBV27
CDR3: CASSFNLARRNNEQFF
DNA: TGTGCCAGCAGTTTTAACCTCGCTCGGAGAAACAATGAGCAGTTCTTC

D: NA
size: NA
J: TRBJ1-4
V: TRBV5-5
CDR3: CASSRLPGEKLFF
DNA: TGTGCCAGCAGCCGCCTGCCGGGGGAAAAACTGTTTTTT

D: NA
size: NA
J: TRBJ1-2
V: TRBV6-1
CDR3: CASSVGNPSNYGYTF
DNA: TGTGCCAGCAGTGTAGGGAACCCATCTAACTATGGCTACACCTTC

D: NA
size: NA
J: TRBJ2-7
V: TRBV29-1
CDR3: CSAGGGVYEQYF
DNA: TGCAGCGCCGGAGGGGGAGTCTACGAGCAGTACTTC

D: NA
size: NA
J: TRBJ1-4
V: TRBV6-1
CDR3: CASSGQANEKLFF
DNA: TGTGCCAGCAGTGGACAGGCTAATGAAAAACTGTTTTTT

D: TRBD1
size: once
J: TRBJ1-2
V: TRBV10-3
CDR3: CASSYSAGQGGGYTF
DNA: TGTGCCAGCAGTTACTCAGCCGGACAGGGAGGTGGCTACACCTTC

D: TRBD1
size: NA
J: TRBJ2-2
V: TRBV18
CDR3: CASSPGTGGTLFF
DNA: TGTGCCAGCTCACCAGGGACAGGCGGGACACTGTTTTTT

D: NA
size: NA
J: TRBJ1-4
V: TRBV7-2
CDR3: CASSPPRGDEKLFF
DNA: TGTGCCAGCAGCCCACCCCGGGGGGATGAAAAACTGTTTTTT

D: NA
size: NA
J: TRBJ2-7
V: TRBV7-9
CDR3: CASSSGSGAGSSDEQYF
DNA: TGTGCCAGCAGCTCAGGGAGTGGGGCGGGGAGTTCGGACGAGCAGTACTTC

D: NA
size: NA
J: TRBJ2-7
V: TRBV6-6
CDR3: CASTLPSGPAYEQYF
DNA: TGTGCCAGCACCCTCCCCTCGGGACCGGCCTACGAGCAGTACTTC

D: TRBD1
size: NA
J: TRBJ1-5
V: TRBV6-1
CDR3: CASSQGDPGPQHF
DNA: TGTGCCAGCAGTCAGGGGGACCCCGGGCCCCAGCATTTT

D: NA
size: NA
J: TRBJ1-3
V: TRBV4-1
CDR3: CASSQDRFGKPSDGNTIYF
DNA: TGCGCCAGCAGCCAAGATAGGTTCGGGAAGCCCTCCGACGGAAACACCATATATTTT

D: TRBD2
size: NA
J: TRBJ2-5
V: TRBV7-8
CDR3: CASSLAQRGWETQYF
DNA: TGTGCCAGCAGCTTAGCGCAGCGGGGGTGGGAGACCCAGTACTTC

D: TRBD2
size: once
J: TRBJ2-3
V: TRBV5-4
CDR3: CASSLTSGGGSDTQYF
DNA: TGTGCCAGCAGCTTGACTAGCGGGGGGGGGTCAGATACGCAGTATTTT

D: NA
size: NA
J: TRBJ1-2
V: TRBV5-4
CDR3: CASSRTGSQTFLRGRDGYTF
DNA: TGTGCCAGCAGCCGGACCGGGTCGCAAACTTTCCTACGCGGGAGGGATGGCTACACCTTC

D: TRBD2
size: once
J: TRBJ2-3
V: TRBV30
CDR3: CAWTSGGTDTQYF
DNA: TGTGCCTGGACTAGCGGGGGGACAGATACGCAGTATTTT

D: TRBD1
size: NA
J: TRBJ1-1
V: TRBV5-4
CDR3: CASSLWGQGEAFF
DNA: TGTGCCAGCAGCTTGTGGGGACAGGGTGAAGCTTTCTTT

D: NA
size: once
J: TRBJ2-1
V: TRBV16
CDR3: CASSQAGYEQFF
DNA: TGTGCCAGCAGCCAAGCGGGCTATGAGCAGTTCTTC

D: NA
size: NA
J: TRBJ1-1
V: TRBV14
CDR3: CASSQEGRSTEAFF
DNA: TGTGCCAGCAGCCAAGAGGGAAGGAGCACTGAAGCTTTCTTT

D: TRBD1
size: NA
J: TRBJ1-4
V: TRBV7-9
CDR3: CASSEGQATNEKLFF
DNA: TGTGCCAGCAGCGAAGGACAGGCAACTAATGAAAAACTGTTTTTT

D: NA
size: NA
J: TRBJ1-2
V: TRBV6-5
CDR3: CASRQGGLNYGYTF
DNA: TGTGCCAGCAGACAAGGGGGTCTCAACTATGGCTACACCTTC

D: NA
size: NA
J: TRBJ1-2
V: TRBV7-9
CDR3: CASSLTGGVPYGYTF
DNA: TGTGCCAGCAGCTTAACGGGGGGCGTCCCCTATGGCTACACCTTC

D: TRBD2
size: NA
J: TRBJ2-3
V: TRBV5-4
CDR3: CASRSGTRPTDTQYF
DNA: TGTGCCAGCAGGTCCGGGACTAGACCCACAGATACGCAGTATTTT

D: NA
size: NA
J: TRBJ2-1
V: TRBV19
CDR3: CASSIGPGADNEQFF
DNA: TGTGCCAGTAGTATAGGGCCAGGGGCTGACAATGAGCAGTTCTTC

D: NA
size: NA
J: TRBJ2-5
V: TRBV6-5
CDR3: CASSLWRQETQYF
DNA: TGTGCCAGCAGTCTGTGGCGGCAAGAGACCCAGTACTTC

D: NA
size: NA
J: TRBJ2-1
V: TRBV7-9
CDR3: CASSLLFSAKNNEQFF
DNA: TGTGCCAGCAGCTTACTATTTAGCGCCAAAAACAATGAGCAGTTCTTC

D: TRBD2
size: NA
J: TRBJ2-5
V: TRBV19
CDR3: CATGRGQTQYF
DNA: TGTGCCACGGGGAGGGGACAGACCCAGTACTTC

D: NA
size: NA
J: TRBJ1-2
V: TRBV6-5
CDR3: CAVQRNYGYTF
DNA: TGCGCCGTCCAGCGAAACTATGGCTACACCTTC

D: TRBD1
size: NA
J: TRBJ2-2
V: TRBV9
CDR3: CASSFGQANTGELFF
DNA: TGTGCCAGCAGCTTCGGACAGGCGAACACCGGGGAGCTGTTTTTT

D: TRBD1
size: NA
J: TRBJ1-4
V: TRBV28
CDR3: CASRPGTGGEKLFF
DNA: TGTGCCAGCAGACCCGGGACAGGGGGTGAAAAACTGTTTTTT

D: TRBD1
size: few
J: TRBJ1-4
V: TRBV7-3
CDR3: CASSRGQGEKLFF
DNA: TGTGCCAGCAGCCGCGGACAGGGAGAAAAACTGTTTTTT

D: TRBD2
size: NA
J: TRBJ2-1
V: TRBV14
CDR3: CASSQVPWRGAPNEQFF
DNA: TGTGCCAGCAGCCAAGTACCCTGGCGGGGGGCACCCAATGAGCAGTTCTTC